The next 8 T cell receptor beta chains were all read from a single sample in a study of T-cell memory formation after mild COVID-19. A single record per CDR3 protein comes from TCRdb applying MiXCR to the 5' RACE reads. This repertoire shows around 300,000 distinct CDR3 sequences, roughly 13% found once; its top ten account for 20% to 25%. Input material: PBMCs or a T cell subset sorted from them (not recorded which). These receptors originate from a man between 18 and 29 years old who had mild COVID-19 (a few samples of this study predate the infection). Cell type and time point are not known.

The chain uses TRBV2 and TRBJ2-2; D gene unclear. Germline values: CDR1 SNHLY, CDR2 FYNNEI. Trimming cost V 5 bases and J 4 bases, with 8 bases left between them. The CDR3 runs to 13 residues. As DNA, the CDR3 is TGTGCCAGCAGTTCCCCCGGCACCGGGGAGCTGTTTTTT. Its translation: CASSSPGTGELFF.

This clonotype appeared a few times. The CDR3 here is CASSATGFTDTQYF. In DNA form, the CDR3 reads TGTGCCAGCAGTGCGACAGGGTTCACAGATACGCAGTATTTT. V and J are TRBV6-4 and TRBJ2-3, with 7 bases matching TRBD1. With V trimmed by 4 bases and J by 2 bases, 3 bases remained unmatched. Germline CDR1 reads MRHNA; CDR2 reads SNTAGT. CDR3 length equals 14 residues.

This clonotype was seen a handful of times. The V gene is TRBV7-2, the J gene TRBJ1-1, with 7 bases fitting TRBD1. The CDR3 has 14 residues. J was trimmed by 4 bases and V by 5 bases; bases with no gene match: 7. Germline-derived CDR1 and CDR2 are SGHTA and FQGNSA. The CDR3 DNA reads as TGTGCCAGCAGCCGTCCCACAGGGGCCACTGAAGCTTTCTTT. The encoded protein is CASSRPTGATEAFF.

This clonotype has only a few counts. The rearrangement uses TRBV3-1 and TRBJ2-7; the D gene is possibly TRBD2 (6 bases). Germline-derived CDR1 and CDR2 are LGHDT and YNNKEL (reference sequence). The ends were cut back, 0 bases at V and 8 bases at J, with 11 bases in the middle. CDR3 size: 13 residues. CDR3: CASSQEGGSQQYV. DNA for the CDR3: TGTGCCAGCAGCCAAGAGGGGGGATCCCAGCAGTACGTC.

This chain uses TRBV6-6 with TRBJ2-1, with D perhaps matching TRBD2 (5 bases). Germline V lookup: CDR1 MNHNY, CDR2 SVGAGI (reference sequence). The CDR3 covers 13 residues. V was pared by 8 bases and J by 10 bases, with 18 bases between. DNA for the CDR3: TGTGCCAGCGGCTCCATCGGGGAAGGCGAGCAGTTCTTC. Its protein product is CASGSIGEGEQFF.

This rearrangement joins TRBV6-5 to TRBJ1-2; D might be TRBD1 (5 bases). The V end was cut by 4 bases, the J end by 8 bases, with 14 bases between. The germline CDR1 and CDR2 sequences are MNHEY and SVGAGI. CDR3 length equals 13 residues. CDR3 residues: CASSWGTTRGYTF. The DNA of the CDR3 is TGTGCCAGCAGTTGGGGGACCACGAGGGGCTACACCTTC.

The rearrangement links TRBV11-2 to TRBJ2-7; maybe TRBD2 (5 bases). This CDR3 is built from 15 residues. The germline gives CDR1 SGHAT, CDR2 FQNNGV. V lost 5 bases and J 4 bases, leaving 18 bases between the germline ends. The CDR3 DNA follows: TGTGCCAGCAGCCTAAATTCGGGATTACTGTACGAGCAGTACGTC. Amino acids: CASSLNSGLLYEQYV.

The chain recombines TRBV11-2 with TRBJ2-7, with D possibly matching TRBD2 (5 bases). This CDR3 is 14 amino acids long. Germline loops: CDR1 SGHAT, CDR2 FQNNGV. V was pared by 4 bases and J by 3 bases, with 13 bases between. CDR3 nucleotide sequence: TGTGCCAGCAGCTCCGCGCCCGGGAACTACGAGCAGTACGTC. Translating gives CASSSAPGNYEQYV.